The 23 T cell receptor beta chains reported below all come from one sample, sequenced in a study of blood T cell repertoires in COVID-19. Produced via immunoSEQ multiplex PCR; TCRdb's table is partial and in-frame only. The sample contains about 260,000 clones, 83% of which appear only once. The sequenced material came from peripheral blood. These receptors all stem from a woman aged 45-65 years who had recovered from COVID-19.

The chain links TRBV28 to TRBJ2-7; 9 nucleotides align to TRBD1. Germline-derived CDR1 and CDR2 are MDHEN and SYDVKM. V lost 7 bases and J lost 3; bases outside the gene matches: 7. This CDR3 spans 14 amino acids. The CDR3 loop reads CASTGRTGDYEQYF. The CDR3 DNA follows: TGTGCCAGCACGGGAAGGACAGGGGACTACGAGCAGTACTTC. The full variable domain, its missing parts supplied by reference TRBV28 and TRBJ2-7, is DVKVTQSSRYLVKRTGEKVFLECVQDMDHENMFWYRQDPGLGLRLIYFSYDVKMKEKGDIPEGYSVSREKKERFSLILESASTNQTSMYLCASTGRTGDYEQYFGPGTRLTVT.

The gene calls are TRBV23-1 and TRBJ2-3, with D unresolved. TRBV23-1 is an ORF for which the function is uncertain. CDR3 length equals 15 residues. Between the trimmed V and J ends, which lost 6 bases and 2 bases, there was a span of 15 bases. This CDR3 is CASRGVWQHTDTQYF. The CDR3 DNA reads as TGCGCCAGCAGGGGCGTGTGGCAGCACACAGATACGCAGTATTTT.

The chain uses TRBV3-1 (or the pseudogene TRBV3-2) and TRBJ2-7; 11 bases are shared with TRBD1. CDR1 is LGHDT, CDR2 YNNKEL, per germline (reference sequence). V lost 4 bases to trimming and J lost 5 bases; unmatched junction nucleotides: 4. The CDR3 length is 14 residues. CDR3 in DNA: TGTGCCAGCAGCCTCACGGACAGGGGGCACGAGCAGTACTTC. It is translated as CASSLTDRGHEQYF.

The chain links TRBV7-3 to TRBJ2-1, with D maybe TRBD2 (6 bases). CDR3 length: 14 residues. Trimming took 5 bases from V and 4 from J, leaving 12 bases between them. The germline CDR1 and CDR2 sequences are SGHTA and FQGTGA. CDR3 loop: CASSPSREYNEQFF. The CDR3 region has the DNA TGTGCCAGCAGCCCCAGTCGGGAGTACAATGAGCAGTTCTTC.

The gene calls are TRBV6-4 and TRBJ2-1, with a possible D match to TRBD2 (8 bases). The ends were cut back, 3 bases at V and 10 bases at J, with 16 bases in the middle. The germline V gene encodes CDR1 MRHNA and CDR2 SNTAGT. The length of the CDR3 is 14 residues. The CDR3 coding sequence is TGTGCCAGCAGTGAGGGGACTAGACAGGGCGAGCAGTTCTTC. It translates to CASSEGTRQGEQFF.

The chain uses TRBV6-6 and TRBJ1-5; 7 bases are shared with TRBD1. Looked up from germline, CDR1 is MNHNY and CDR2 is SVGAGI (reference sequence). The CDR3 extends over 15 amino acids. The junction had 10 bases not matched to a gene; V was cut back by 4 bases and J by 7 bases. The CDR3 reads CASSSRQGSGQPQHF. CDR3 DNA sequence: TGTGCCAGCAGTTCACGACAGGGTTCGGGGCAGCCCCAGCATTTT.

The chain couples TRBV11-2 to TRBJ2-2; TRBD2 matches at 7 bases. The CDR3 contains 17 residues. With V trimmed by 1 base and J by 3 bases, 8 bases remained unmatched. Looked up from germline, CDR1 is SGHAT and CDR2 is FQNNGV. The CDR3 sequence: CASSLVSGGSYTGELFF. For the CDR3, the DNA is TGTGCCAGCAGCTTAGTTTCAGGCGGGAGTTACACCGGGGAGCTGTTTTTT. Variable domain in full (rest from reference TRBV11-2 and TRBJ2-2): EAGVAQSPRYKIIEKRQSVAFWCNPISGHATLYWYQQILGQGPKLLIQFQNNGVVDDSQLPKDRFSAERLKGVDSTLKIQPAKLEDSAVYLCASSLVSGGSYTGELFFGEGSRLTVL.

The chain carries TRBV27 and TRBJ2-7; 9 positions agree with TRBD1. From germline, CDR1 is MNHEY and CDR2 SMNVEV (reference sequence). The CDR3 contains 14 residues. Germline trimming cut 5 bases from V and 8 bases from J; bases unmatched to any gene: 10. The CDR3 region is CASSPKTGGRKQYF. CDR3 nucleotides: TGTGCCAGCAGTCCGAAGACAGGGGGGAGGAAGCAGTACTTC.

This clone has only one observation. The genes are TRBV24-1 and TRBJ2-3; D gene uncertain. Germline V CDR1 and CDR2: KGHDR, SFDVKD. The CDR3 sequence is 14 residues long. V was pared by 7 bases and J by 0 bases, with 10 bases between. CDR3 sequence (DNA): TGTGCCACCAGGGATAAACAAAGCACAGATACGCAGTATTTT. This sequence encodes CATRDKQSTDTQYF.

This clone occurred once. The CDR3 is CAWRPSDRGGGQPQHF. The CDR3 DNA reads TGTGCCTGGAGACCTTCCGACAGGGGGGGAGGACAGCCCCAGCATTTT. The genes are TRBV30 and TRBJ1-5, with 9 bases lining up with TRBD1. Germline assignment: CDR1 GTSNPN and CDR2 SVGIG (reference sequence). CDR3 length: 16 amino acids. The trim removed 3 bases at V and 7 bases at J, leaving 13 bases unmatched. Drawing the rest from reference TRBV30 and TRBJ1-5, the complete variable domain is SQTIHQWPATLVQPVGSPLSLECTVEGTSNPNLYWYRQAAGRGLQLLFYSVGIGQISSEVPQNLSASRPQDRQFILSSKKLLLSDSGFYLCAWRPSDRGGGQPQHFGDGTRLSIL.

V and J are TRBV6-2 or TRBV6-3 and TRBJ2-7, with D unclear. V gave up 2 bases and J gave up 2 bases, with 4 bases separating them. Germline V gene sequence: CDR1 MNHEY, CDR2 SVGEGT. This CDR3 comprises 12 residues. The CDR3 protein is CASSYTTYEQYF. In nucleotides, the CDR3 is TGTGCCAGCAGTTACACAACCTACGAGCAGTACTTC.

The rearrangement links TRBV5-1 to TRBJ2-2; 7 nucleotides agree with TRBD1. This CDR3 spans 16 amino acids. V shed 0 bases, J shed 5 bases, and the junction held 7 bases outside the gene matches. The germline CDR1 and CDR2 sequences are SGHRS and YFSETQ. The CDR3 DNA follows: TGCGCCAGCAGCTTGGGTCGGGACAGACCAACCGGGGAGCTGTTTTTT. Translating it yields CASSLGRDRPTGELFF.

The CDR3 nucleotides read TGTGCCAGCAGTTTCGATCTAACAGGGGCGGGAACTGAAGCTTTCTTT. Its protein product is CASSFDLTGAGTEAFF. The V call is TRBV27, the J call TRBJ1-1, with TRBD1 identical over 7 bases. Germline loops: CDR1 MNHEY, CDR2 SMNVEV (reference sequence). CDR3 length: 16 amino acids. With V trimmed by 3 bases and J by 5 bases, 12 bases remained unmatched.

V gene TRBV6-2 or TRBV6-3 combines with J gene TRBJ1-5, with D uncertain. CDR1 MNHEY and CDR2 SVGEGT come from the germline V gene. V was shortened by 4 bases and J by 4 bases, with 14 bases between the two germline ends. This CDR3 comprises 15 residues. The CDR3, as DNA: TGTGCCAGCAGTTTTCTACCACAGAGTAATCAGCCCCAGCATTTT. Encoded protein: CASSFLPQSNQPQHF.

In DNA form, the CDR3 reads TGTGCCAGCAGCTTGTGGGACAGGGGAGTGGAAAAACTGTTTTTT. It translates to CASSLWDRGVEKLFF. The chain recombines TRBV5-4 with TRBJ1-4, with 10 bases fitting TRBD1. The V and J ends lost 1 base and 8 bases, in that order; junction bases with no gene match: 5. This CDR3 has 15 residues. Germline V CDR1 and CDR2: SGHNT, YYREEE (reference sequence).

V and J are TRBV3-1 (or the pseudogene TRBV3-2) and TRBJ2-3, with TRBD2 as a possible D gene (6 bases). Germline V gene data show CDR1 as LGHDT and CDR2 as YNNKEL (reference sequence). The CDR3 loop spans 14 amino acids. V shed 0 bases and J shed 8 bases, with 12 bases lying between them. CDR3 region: CASSQEETRGTQYF. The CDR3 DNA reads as TGTGCCAGCAGCCAAGAGGAGACTAGGGGTACGCAGTATTTT.

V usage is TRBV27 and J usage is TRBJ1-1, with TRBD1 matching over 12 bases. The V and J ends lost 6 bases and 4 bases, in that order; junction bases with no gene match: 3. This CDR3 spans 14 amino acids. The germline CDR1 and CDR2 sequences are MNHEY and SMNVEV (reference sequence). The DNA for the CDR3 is TGTGCCAGCAGAGTGGGACAGGGGGCCACTGAAGCTTTCTTT. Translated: CASRVGQGATEAFF.

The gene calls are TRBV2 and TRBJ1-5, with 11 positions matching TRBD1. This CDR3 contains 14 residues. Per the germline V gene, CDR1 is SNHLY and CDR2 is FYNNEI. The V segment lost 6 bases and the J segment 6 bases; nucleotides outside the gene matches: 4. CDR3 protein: CASRDGQGAQPQHF. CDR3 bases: TGTGCCAGCAGGGACGGACAGGGGGCTCAGCCCCAGCATTTT.

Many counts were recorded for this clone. CDR3: CASKGYESNQPQHF. CDR3 bases: TGCGCCAGCAAGGGGTATGAAAGCAATCAGCCCCAGCATTTT. The chain joins TRBV10-1 to TRBJ1-5; weak D call: TRBD1 (5 bases). V lost 7 bases and J 1 base, leaving 11 bases between the germline ends. Germline lookup yields CDR1 WNHNN and CDR2 SYGVQD (reference sequence). This CDR3 has 14 amino acids.

CDR3 protein: CASSYSWAGLLNYGYTF. The DNA for the CDR3 is TGTGCCAGCAGTTATTCTTGGGCAGGTTTGCTGAACTATGGCTACACCTTC. The chain recombines TRBV6-2 or TRBV6-3 with TRBJ1-2, with no clear D. The germline V gene encodes CDR1 MNHEY and CDR2 SVGEGT. The CDR3 length is 17 residues. Between the trimmed V and J ends, which lost 3 bases and 2 bases, there was a span of 19 bases.

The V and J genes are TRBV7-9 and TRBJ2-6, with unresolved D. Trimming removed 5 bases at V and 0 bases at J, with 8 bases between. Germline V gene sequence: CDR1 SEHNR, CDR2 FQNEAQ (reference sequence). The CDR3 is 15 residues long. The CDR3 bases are TGTGCCAGCAGCGCGGCCAGCTCTGGGGCCAACGTCCTGACTTTC. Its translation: CASSAASSGANVLTF. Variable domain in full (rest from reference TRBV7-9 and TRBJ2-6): DTGVSQNPRHKITKRGQNVTFRCDPISEHNRLYWYRQTLGQGPEFLTYFQNEAQLEKSRLLSDRFSAERPKGSFSTLEIQRTEQGDSAMYLCASSAASSGANVLTFGAGSRLTVL.

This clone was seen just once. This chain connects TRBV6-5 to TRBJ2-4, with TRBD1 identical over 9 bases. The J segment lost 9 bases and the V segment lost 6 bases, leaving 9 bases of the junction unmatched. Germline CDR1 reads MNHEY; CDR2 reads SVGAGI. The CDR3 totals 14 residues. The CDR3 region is CASRTKGQGSIQYF. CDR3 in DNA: TGTGCCAGCAGGACCAAAGGACAGGGGAGCATTCAGTACTTC.

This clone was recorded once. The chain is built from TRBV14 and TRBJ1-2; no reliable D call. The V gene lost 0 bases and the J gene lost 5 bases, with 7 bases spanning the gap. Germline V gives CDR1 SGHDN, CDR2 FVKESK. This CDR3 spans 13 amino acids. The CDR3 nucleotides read TGTGCCAGCAGCCAAGACCTTCTGTATGGCTACACCTTC. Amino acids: CASSQDLLYGYTF. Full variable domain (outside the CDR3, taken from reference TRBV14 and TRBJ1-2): EAGVTQFPSHSVIEKGQTVTLRCDPISGHDNLYWYRRVMGKEIKFLLHFVKESKQDESGMPNNRFLAERTGGTYSTLKVQPAELEDSGVYFCASSQDLLYGYTFGSGTRLTVV.